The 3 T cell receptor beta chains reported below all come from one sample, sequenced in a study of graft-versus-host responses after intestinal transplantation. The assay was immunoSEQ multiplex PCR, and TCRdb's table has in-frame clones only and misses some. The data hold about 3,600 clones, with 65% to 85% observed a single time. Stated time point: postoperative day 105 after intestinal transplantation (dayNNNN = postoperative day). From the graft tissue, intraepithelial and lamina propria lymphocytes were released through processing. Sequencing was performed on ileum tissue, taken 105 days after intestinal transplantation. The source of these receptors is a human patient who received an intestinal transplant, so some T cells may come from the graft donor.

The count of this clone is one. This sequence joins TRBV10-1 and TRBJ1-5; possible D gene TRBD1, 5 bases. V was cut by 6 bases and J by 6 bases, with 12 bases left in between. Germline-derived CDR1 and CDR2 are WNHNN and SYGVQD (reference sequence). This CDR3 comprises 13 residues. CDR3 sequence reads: CASSRDEGQPQHF. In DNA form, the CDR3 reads TGCGCCAGCAGCAGGGACGAGGGTCAGCCCCAGCATTTT.

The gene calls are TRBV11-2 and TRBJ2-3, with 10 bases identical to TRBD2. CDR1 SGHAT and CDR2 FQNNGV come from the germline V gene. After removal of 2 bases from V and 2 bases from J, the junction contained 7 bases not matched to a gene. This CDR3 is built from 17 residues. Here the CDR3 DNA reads TGTGCCAGCAGCTTAAGGCTAGCGGGGGCTAACACAGATACGCAGTATTTT. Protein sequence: CASSLRLAGANTDTQYF. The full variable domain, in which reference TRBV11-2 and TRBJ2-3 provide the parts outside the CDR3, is EAGVAQSPRYKIIEKRQSVAFWCNPISGHATLYWYQQILGQGPKLLIQFQNNGVVDDSQLPKDRFSAERLKGVDSTLKIQPAKLEDSAVYLCASSLRLAGANTDTQYFGPGTRLTVL.

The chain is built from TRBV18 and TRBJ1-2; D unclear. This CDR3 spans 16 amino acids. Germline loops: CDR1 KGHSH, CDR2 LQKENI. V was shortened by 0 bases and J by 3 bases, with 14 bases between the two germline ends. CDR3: CASSPPRLLGHYGYTF. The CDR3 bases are TGTGCCAGCTCACCACCCCGACTCTTAGGACACTATGGCTACACCTTC. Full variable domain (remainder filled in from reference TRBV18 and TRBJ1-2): NAGVMQNPRHLVRRRGQEARLRCSPMKGHSHVYWYRQLPEEGLKFMVYLQKENIIDESGMPKERFSAEFPKEGPSILRIQQVVRGDSAAYFCASSPPRLLGHYGYTFGSGTRLTVV.